Here is one TCR beta chain with its context. Its cognate antigen is unknown. TCRdb fed the 5' RACE reads into MiXCR, producing one record per CDR3 protein. Counted here are about 390,000 distinct CDR3 sequences, about 20% occurring once; the ten biggest clones make up roughly a sixth. CDR3 size: 15 residues. V lost 5 bases and J lost 0, with 10 bases in between. Germline assignment: CDR1 MDHEN and CDR2 SYDVKM. The data were obtained in a study of CD8 T cells in ankylosing spondylitis. Study-wide points: Seemingly characteristic of ankylosing spondylitis blood was a TCR beta motif consisting of about 8 highly homologous variants.

Sequenced material: blood, either unsorted or a sorted T cell fraction (not recorded which). The chain links TRBV28 to TRBJ1-4, with D unresolved. The receptor was derived from a male donor with ankylosing spondylitis. The CDR3: CASSVSGATNEKLFF. The CDR3 coding sequence is TGTGCCAGCAGTGTCTCGGGTGCAACTAATGAAAAACTGTTTTTT.